This T cell receptor beta chain was sequenced for a study of early T cells in non-severe SARS-CoV-2 infection. This clonotype was counted only a few times. The V and J ends lost 4 bases and 2 bases respectively, with 14 bases between them. This CDR3 is 15 amino acids long. Germline V gene sequence: CDR1 SGHDN, CDR2 FVKESK. TCRdb re-derived calls from the 5' RACE reads in MiXCR, one entry per CDR3 protein. The sample comprises tens of thousands of distinct CDR3 sequences, around 7% of which are singletons, and just over 4% rests with the top ten. Sequencing input: whole blood. The V call is TRBV14, the J call TRBJ2-5; D is unclear. The source of this sequence is an adult who was a healthcare worker with PCR-confirmed SARS-CoV-2 infection or an uninfected control (not recorded which). This CDR3 reads CASSPRTALQETQYF. The CDR3 nucleotides are TGTGCCAGCAGCCCTCGGACCGCACTGCAAGAGACCCAGTACTTC.